This T cell receptor (beta chain) was captured in a study of PD-L1 blockade in urothelial cancer. Some clones are missing from TCRdb's copy, which holds only in-frame ones; the method was immunoSEQ multiplex PCR. The table has 100,000 to 150,000 clones, 65% to 85% seen once. Germline V gives CDR1 SGHRS, CDR2 YFSETQ. The CDR3 runs to 15 residues. Germline trimming cut 3 bases from V and 4 bases from J; bases unmatched to any gene: 3. Sample time point: pretreatment peripheral blood. Between 1 and 8 samples, pretreatment and on-treatment, were given by each patient. The genes are TRBV5-1 and TRBJ2-2; 10 bases map to TRBD2. The receptor was derived from a man in his fifties or sixties with urothelial cancer. Here the sequenced sample was PBMCs, taken around atezolizumab (anti-PD-L1) treatment. CDR3: CASSSSGRSTGELFF. The DNA for the CDR3 is TGCGCCAGCAGCTCTAGCGGGAGATCCACCGGGGAGCTGTTTTTT.